Presented here are 2 T cell receptor beta chains from one specimen sequenced in a study of T-cell memory formation after mild COVID-19 (dated by TCRdb to the early 2020s). Library prep was done by 5' RACE. Reads for this sample came from an Illumina NovaSeq 6000. TCRdb trimmed the raw reads at Q25, called clones with MiXCR and kept productive beta chains. One record per CDR3 amino acid sequence lists the most common genes and DNA. The sample includes roughly 580,000 distinct CDR3 sequences, with about 20% observed a single time. The top ten clones comprise 12% of the sample. Material: PBMCs or a T cell subset sorted from them (not recorded which). The source of these receptors is an adult woman who had mild COVID-19 (a few samples of this study predate the infection). The sample titles of this study are shuffled in the database, so cell type and time point are left out; the donor was told from shared clones.

This clonotype was seen more than once but under ten times. This rearrangement joins TRBV29-1 to TRBJ2-1; D could derive from TRBD1 or TRBD2 (5 bases each). Germline CDR1 is SQVTM and CDR2 is ANQGSEA. The CDR3 is 14 residues long. Deletions cut 2 bases from V and 9 bases from J, with 17 bases between. CDR3 sequence reads: CSVETHTGGGEQFF. Written as DNA, the CDR3 is TGCAGCGTTGAAACCCACACTGGGGGTGGTGAGCAGTTCTTC.

In its sample, this clonotype was seen once. This sequence joins TRBV6-5 and TRBJ1-6; possibly TRBD1 for D (6 bases). The CDR3 totals 17 residues. V was trimmed by 5 bases and J by 9 bases, leaving 23 bases between them. Germline V gives CDR1 MNHEY, CDR2 SVGAGI. CDR3 DNA: TGTGCCAGCAGTCCACTGGGGATAGGGGGATTGGGTTCACCCCTCCACTTT. As protein: CASSPLGIGGLGSPLHF.